This paragraph reports one T cell receptor beta chain. Its target is not known. TCRdb reprocessed the RT-PCR reads via MiXCR and lists one record per CDR3 protein. The table includes around 760,000 distinct CDR3 sequences, about 15% detected once. The V gene's germline CDR1 is MNHEY and CDR2 SVGAGI. This CDR3 region has 12 residues. Trimming left V 8 bases short and J 5 bases short, with 12 bases between. The sample originates from a study of response to subunit inactivated influenza vaccine. Broader study findings: Authors suggested seasonal influenza vaccinations each recruit few new T cells.

The sequenced sample was PBMCs from blood, obtained 14 to 15 days before vaccination. This rearrangement joins TRBV6-5 to TRBJ2-5, with D uncertain. The clonotype was recovered from a man in his fifties who received an inactivated influenza vaccine. The CDR3 sequence: CASGRATETQYF. CDR3 bases: TGTGCCAGCGGTCGAGCAACGGAGACCCAGTACTTC.